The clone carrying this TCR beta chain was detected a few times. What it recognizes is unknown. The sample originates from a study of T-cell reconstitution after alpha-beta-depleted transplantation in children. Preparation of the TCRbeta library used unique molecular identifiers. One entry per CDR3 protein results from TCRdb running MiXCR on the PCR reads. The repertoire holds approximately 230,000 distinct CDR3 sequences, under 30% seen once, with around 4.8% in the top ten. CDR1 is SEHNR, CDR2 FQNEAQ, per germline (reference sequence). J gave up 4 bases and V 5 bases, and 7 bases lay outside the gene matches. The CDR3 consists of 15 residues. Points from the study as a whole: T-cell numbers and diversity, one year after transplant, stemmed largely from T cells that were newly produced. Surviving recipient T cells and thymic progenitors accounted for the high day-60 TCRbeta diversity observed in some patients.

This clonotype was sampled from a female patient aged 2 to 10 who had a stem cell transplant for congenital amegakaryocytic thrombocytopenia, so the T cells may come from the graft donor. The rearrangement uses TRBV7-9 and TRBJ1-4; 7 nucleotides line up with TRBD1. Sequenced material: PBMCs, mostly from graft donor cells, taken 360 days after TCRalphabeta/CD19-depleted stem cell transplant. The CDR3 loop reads CASSDTGTVNEKLFF. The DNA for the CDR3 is TGTGCCAGCAGCGACACCGGGACAGTTAATGAAAAACTGTTTTTT.